This is a list of T cell receptor beta chains from one sample in a study of technical replicates of blood from a handful of donors. The table came from immunoSEQ multiplex PCR; TCRdb's copy has only in-frame clones and leaves some out. The sample contains under 95,000 clones, 95% of which appear only once. Sequencing was done on a sample of T cells isolated from PBMCs. The receptors stem from a human donor in good health. Both conserved end residues are part of each CDR3. The order of the fields is J gene, clone size, V gene, D gene, CDR3 protein, CDR3 DNA. A D gene is named only where the DNA matches it firmly. Only part of the rows carry a size: once, few, many, or a class if the clone is expanded.

j_call: TRBJ1-1; clone_size: -; v_call: TRBV6-6; d_call: -; cdr3_aa: CASRQSGEGTEAFF; cdr3_nt: TGTGCCAGCAGACAATCAGGGGAGGGCACTGAAGCTTTCTTT
j_call: TRBJ1-5; clone_size: few; v_call: TRBV6-6; d_call: -; cdr3_aa: CASSSSQGNQPQHF; cdr3_nt: TGTGCCAGCAGTTCGTCCCAGGGGAATCAGCCCCAGCATTTT
j_call: TRBJ2-7; clone_size: -; v_call: TRBV28; d_call: TRBD1; cdr3_aa: CASSLSGTGFPYEQYF; cdr3_nt: TGTGCCAGCAGTTTGTCCGGGACAGGGTTTCCCTACGAGCAGTACTTC
j_call: TRBJ2-3; clone_size: -; v_call: TRBV2; d_call: TRBD2; cdr3_aa: CASSYPRGTDTQYF; cdr3_nt: TGTGCCAGCAGTTACCCGCGGGGGACAGATACGCAGTATTTT
j_call: TRBJ1-1; clone_size: -; v_call: TRBV21-1; d_call: -; cdr3_aa: CASSKVGREAEAFF; cdr3_nt: TGTGCCAGCAGCAAAGTTGGCAGGGAGGCTGAAGCTTTCTTT
j_call: TRBJ2-2; clone_size: -; v_call: TRBV27; d_call: TRBD2; cdr3_aa: CASSLGTSGTGGELFF; cdr3_nt: TGTGCCAGCAGTCTCGGGACTAGCGGGACGGGCGGGGAGCTGTTTTTT
j_call: TRBJ1-1; clone_size: -; v_call: TRBV15; d_call: -; cdr3_aa: CATSRGGLMNTEAFF; cdr3_nt: TGTGCCACCAGCAGAGGAGGACTTATGAACACTGAAGCTTTCTTT
j_call: TRBJ1-5; clone_size: -; v_call: TRBV6-1; d_call: -; cdr3_aa: CASSGPRSGFSNQPQHF; cdr3_nt: TGTGCCAGCAGTGGCCCGCGGAGCGGGTTCAGCAATCAGCCCCAGCATTTT
j_call: TRBJ2-7; clone_size: -; v_call: TRBV14; d_call: -; cdr3_aa: CASSQVSGSEQYF; cdr3_nt: TGTGCCAGCAGCCAAGTCTCGGGTTCCGAGCAGTACTTC
j_call: TRBJ1-4; clone_size: -; v_call: TRBV30; d_call: -; cdr3_aa: CAWSVDLGGEKLFF; cdr3_nt: TGTGCCTGGAGTGTCGATTTGGGGGGTGAAAAACTGTTTTTT
j_call: TRBJ2-7; clone_size: -; v_call: TRBV18; d_call: TRBD2; cdr3_aa: CASSPRTSGVYEQYF; cdr3_nt: TGTGCCAGCTCACCACGTACTAGCGGGGTCTACGAGCAGTACTTC
j_call: TRBJ2-7; clone_size: -; v_call: TRBV10-1; d_call: TRBD2; cdr3_aa: CASSELVSGRGLYEQYF; cdr3_nt: TGCGCCAGCAGTGAGTTGGTTAGCGGGAGAGGCTTGTACGAGCAGTACTTC
j_call: TRBJ1-2; clone_size: -; v_call: TRBV18; d_call: TRBD1; cdr3_aa: CASSPQNPGQTPYYGYTF; cdr3_nt: TGTGCCAGCTCACCACAAAATCCGGGACAGACTCCCTACTATGGCTACACCTTC
j_call: TRBJ2-1; clone_size: -; v_call: TRBV5-1; d_call: -; cdr3_aa: CASSFLNEQFF; cdr3_nt: TGCGCCAGCAGCTTTCTAAATGAGCAGTTCTTC
j_call: TRBJ2-7; clone_size: -; v_call: TRBV5-1; d_call: TRBD1; cdr3_aa: CASSTGQGSYEQYF; cdr3_nt: TGCGCCAGCAGCACGGGACAGGGTAGCTACGAGCAGTACTTC
j_call: TRBJ2-2; clone_size: -; v_call: TRBV9; d_call: -; cdr3_aa: CASSVAPSRVITGELFF; cdr3_nt: TGTGCCAGCAGCGTAGCCCCTAGTAGAGTGATCACCGGGGAGCTGTTTTTT
j_call: TRBJ2-5; clone_size: few; v_call: TRBV4-2; d_call: TRBD2; cdr3_aa: CASSHGLAGGSVETQYF; cdr3_nt: TGTGCCAGCAGCCACGGACTAGCGGGGGGCTCTGTAGAGACCCAGTACTTC
j_call: TRBJ2-5; clone_size: -; v_call: TRBV14; d_call: -; cdr3_aa: CASSPLMGGQETQYF; cdr3_nt: TGTGCCAGCAGCCCCCTAATGGGGGGACAAGAGACCCAGTACTTC
j_call: TRBJ1-4; clone_size: -; v_call: TRBV11-3; d_call: -; cdr3_aa: CASSRTNEKLFF; cdr3_nt: TGTGCCAGCAGCCGTACTAATGAAAAACTGTTTTTT
j_call: TRBJ2-2; clone_size: -; v_call: TRBV29-1; d_call: TRBD1; cdr3_aa: CSVWGQITGELFF; cdr3_nt: TGCAGCGTTTGGGGACAGATCACCGGGGAGCTGTTTTTT
j_call: TRBJ2-2; clone_size: -; v_call: TRBV19; d_call: -; cdr3_aa: CASSIPNTGELFF; cdr3_nt: TGTGCCAGTAGTATACCTAACACCGGGGAGCTGTTTTTT
j_call: TRBJ2-2; clone_size: -; v_call: TRBV28; d_call: TRBD2; cdr3_aa: CASTTPRTSGKALTGELFF; cdr3_nt: TGTGCCAGCACCACCCCCAGGACTAGCGGGAAGGCCCTAACCGGGGAGCTGTTTTTT
j_call: TRBJ2-7; clone_size: -; v_call: TRBV11-2; d_call: -; cdr3_aa: CASSPRQLYEQYF; cdr3_nt: TGTGCCAGCAGCCCACGACAGCTCTACGAGCAGTACTTC
j_call: TRBJ2-1; clone_size: -; v_call: TRBV9; d_call: TRBD2; cdr3_aa: CASSVRGAGGNEQFF; cdr3_nt: TGTGCCAGCAGCGTACGGGGAGCGGGAGGCAATGAGCAGTTCTTC
j_call: TRBJ2-7; clone_size: -; v_call: TRBV9; d_call: -; cdr3_aa: CASSDRVWEYEQYF; cdr3_nt: TGTGCCAGCAGCGACAGAGTTTGGGAGTACGAGCAGTACTTC
j_call: TRBJ1-2; clone_size: -; v_call: TRBV14; d_call: -; cdr3_aa: CASSQETRVGGYTF; cdr3_nt: TGTGCCAGCAGCCAAGAAACCAGGGTGGGCGGCTACACCTTC
j_call: TRBJ1-1; clone_size: -; v_call: TRBV7-9; d_call: TRBD1; cdr3_aa: CASSFSGGHMNTEAFF; cdr3_nt: TGTGCCAGCAGCTTCTCAGGGGGCCACATGAACACTGAAGCTTTCTTT
j_call: TRBJ2-2; clone_size: once; v_call: TRBV6-1; d_call: TRBD2; cdr3_aa: CASMGGTNTGELFF; cdr3_nt: TGTGCCAGTATGGGGGGGACGAACACCGGGGAGCTGTTTTTT
j_call: TRBJ2-1; clone_size: -; v_call: TRBV2; d_call: -; cdr3_aa: CASLRDRHSYNEQFF; cdr3_nt: TGTGCCAGCTTAAGAGACAGGCATTCCTACAATGAGCAGTTCTTC
j_call: TRBJ2-7; clone_size: -; v_call: TRBV28; d_call: TRBD1; cdr3_aa: CASSLAGGAYEQYF; cdr3_nt: TGTGCCAGCAGTTTAGCAGGGGGCGCCTACGAGCAGTACTTC
j_call: TRBJ2-7; clone_size: -; v_call: TRBV11-2; d_call: TRBD2; cdr3_aa: CASTLGGSSYEQYF; cdr3_nt: TGTGCCAGCACCCTGGGCGGGAGCTCCTACGAGCAGTACTTC
j_call: TRBJ1-4; clone_size: -; v_call: TRBV12-5; d_call: -; cdr3_aa: CASVWLTDWDNEKLFF; cdr3_nt: TGTGCTAGTGTTTGGTTGACAGATTGGGATAATGAAAAACTGTTTTTT
j_call: TRBJ2-3; clone_size: once; v_call: TRBV6-6; d_call: -; cdr3_aa: CASSKTRIQYTDTQYF; cdr3_nt: TGTGCCAGCAGTAAAACCAGGATACAATACACAGATACGCAGTATTTT
j_call: TRBJ2-7; clone_size: -; v_call: TRBV19; d_call: TRBD2; cdr3_aa: CASSGAGGSSYEQYF; cdr3_nt: TGTGCCAGTAGTGGAGCGGGGGGGAGCTCCTACGAGCAGTACTTC
j_call: TRBJ2-1; clone_size: -; v_call: TRBV25-1; d_call: TRBD2; cdr3_aa: CASSGIGLAKSSYNEQFF; cdr3_nt: TGTGCCAGCAGTGGCATCGGACTAGCGAAAAGCTCCTACAATGAGCAGTTCTTC
j_call: TRBJ1-5; clone_size: once; v_call: TRBV2; d_call: -; cdr3_aa: CASSDFKGMSNQPQHF; cdr3_nt: TGTGCCAGCAGTGATTTTAAGGGGATGAGCAATCAGCCCCAGCATTTT
j_call: TRBJ1-1; clone_size: -; v_call: TRBV4-2; d_call: TRBD1; cdr3_aa: CASSQDTGGGEAFF; cdr3_nt: TGTGCCAGCAGCCAAGACACAGGGGGGGGTGAAGCTTTCTTT
j_call: TRBJ2-6; clone_size: -; v_call: TRBV19; d_call: TRBD1; cdr3_aa: CASSTRDRPSSGANVLTF; cdr3_nt: TGTGCCAGTAGTACCCGGGACAGACCGAGCTCTGGGGCCAACGTCCTGACTTTC
j_call: TRBJ2-5; clone_size: -; v_call: TRBV9; d_call: TRBD1; cdr3_aa: CASSGRDSKETQYF; cdr3_nt: TGTGCCAGCAGCGGCCGGGACAGTAAAGAGACCCAGTACTTC
j_call: TRBJ2-6; clone_size: -; v_call: TRBV7-8; d_call: -; cdr3_aa: CASSFGGRSGANVLTF; cdr3_nt: TGTGCCAGCAGCTTCGGTGGTCGCTCTGGGGCCAACGTCCTGACTTTC
j_call: TRBJ2-2; clone_size: -; v_call: TRBV10-3; d_call: TRBD1; cdr3_aa: CAIRRQGATATGELFF; cdr3_nt: TGTGCCATCAGGCGACAGGGAGCTACCGCCACCGGGGAGCTGTTTTTT
j_call: TRBJ1-4; clone_size: -; v_call: TRBV28; d_call: -; cdr3_aa: CASQGSPNEKLFF; cdr3_nt: TGTGCCAGTCAGGGAAGCCCTAATGAAAAACTGTTTTTT